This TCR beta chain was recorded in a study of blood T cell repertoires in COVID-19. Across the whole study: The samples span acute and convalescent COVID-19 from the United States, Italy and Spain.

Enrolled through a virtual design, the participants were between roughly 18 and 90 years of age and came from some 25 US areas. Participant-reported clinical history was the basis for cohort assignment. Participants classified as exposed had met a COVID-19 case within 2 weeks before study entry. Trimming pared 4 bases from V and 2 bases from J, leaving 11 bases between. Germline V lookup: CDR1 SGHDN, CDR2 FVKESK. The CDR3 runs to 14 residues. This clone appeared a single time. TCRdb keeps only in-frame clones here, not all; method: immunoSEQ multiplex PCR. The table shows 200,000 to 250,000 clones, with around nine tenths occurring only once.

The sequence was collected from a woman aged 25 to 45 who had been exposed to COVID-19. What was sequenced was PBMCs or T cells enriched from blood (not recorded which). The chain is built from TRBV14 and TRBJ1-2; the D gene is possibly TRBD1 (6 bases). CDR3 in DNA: TGTGCCAGCAGCCTGAGGACAGCCAACTATGGCTACACCTTC. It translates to CASSLRTANYGYTF.